The 19 T cell receptor beta chains below all came from one sample that was sequenced in a study of response to subunit inactivated influenza vaccine (dated by TCRdb to the late 2010s). Library generation was performed with RT-PCR. The instrument was an Illumina HiSeq 2500. The public sequencing data were trimmed at Q25 with fastp and processed into clonotypes with MiXCR by TCRdb, which kept only in-frame beta chains. CDR3 protein sequences are deduplicated, and each keeps its most common genes and DNA. The sample table contains roughly 550,000 distinct CDR3 sequences; only one count was recorded for roughly 25% of them. The top ten clonotypes cover about 2.8% of the sample. These data also formed part of another study, on T cells expressing NK-cell markers. The second source states: The TCR beta cDNA libraries were made using 5'RACE template switching, a step that added both a universal primer site and unique molecular identifiers.

This specimen was CD4+ T cells sorted from PBMCs, taken 12 days after vaccination. The receptor source for this set is a man in his fifties or sixties who received an inactivated influenza vaccine. Donor details come from another sample of the same person, matched by shared clones.

This clonotype was picked up many times. This chain joins TRBV7-2 and TRBJ2-4, with D perhaps TRBD2 (5 bases). V was shortened by 4 bases and J by 1 base, with 8 bases between the two germline ends. Germline V lookup: CDR1 SGHTA, CDR2 FQGNSA. The CDR3 is made up of 14 amino acids. The CDR3 DNA reads TGTGCCAGCAGCTCGGGGTTGGCCAAAAACATTCAGTACTTC. Translating gives CASSSGLAKNIQYF.

The chain carries TRBV11-1 and TRBJ1-1; D is uncertain. The CDR3 length is 15 residues. CDR1 is SGHAT and CDR2 is FQDESV in the germline V gene (reference sequence). Trimming took off 0 bases at V and 0 bases at J, with 8 bases between the two ends. CDR3: CASSLAETMNTEAFF. In DNA, the CDR3 is TGTGCCAGCAGCTTAGCAGAAACAATGAACACTGAAGCTTTCTTT. Using reference TRBV11-1 and TRBJ1-1 for the parts outside the CDR3, the full variable domain is EAEVAQSPRYKITEKSQAVAFWCDPISGHATLYWYRQILGQGPELLVQFQDESVVDDSQLPKDRFSAERLKGVDSTLKIQPAELGDSAMYLCASSLAETMNTEAFFGQGTRLTVV.

This clonotype has more than one count but fewer than ten. The chain combines TRBV20-1 with TRBJ2-4; 12 bases match TRBD1. The length of the CDR3 is 15 residues. Germline V CDR1 and CDR2: DFQATT, SNEGSKA (reference sequence). V lost 6 bases to trimming and J lost 7 bases; unmatched junction nucleotides: 10. The CDR3 is CSASPGQGAGNIQYF. DNA of the CDR3: TGCAGTGCGAGTCCGGGACAGGGGGCCGGGAACATTCAGTACTTC.

This rearrangement joins TRBV20-1 to TRBJ2-6; perhaps TRBD2 as D (5 bases). V dropped 1 base and J dropped 2 bases, with 6 bases sitting between them. CDR3 length: 14 residues. In germline, CDR1 is DFQATT, CDR2 SNEGSKA (reference sequence). The CDR3 region has the DNA TGCAGTGCTAGAGCCGGGGCTGGGGCCAACGTCCTGACTTTC. This translates into CSARAGAGANVLTF.

J is TRBJ2-3 and V is TRBV18; D unresolved. The ends were cut back, 3 bases at V and 4 bases at J, with 8 bases in the middle. The germline V gene encodes CDR1 KGHSH and CDR2 LQKENI. This CDR3 is built from 13 residues. The CDR3 loop is CASSPPSADTQYF. CDR3 bases: TGTGCCAGCTCACCTCCGTCCGCAGATACGCAGTATTTT. The whole variable domain, filled in from reference TRBV18 and TRBJ2-3, reads NAGVMQNPRHLVRRRGQEARLRCSPMKGHSHVYWYRQLPEEGLKFMVYLQKENIIDESGMPKERFSAEFPKEGPSILRIQQVVRGDSAAYFCASSPPSADTQYFGPGTRLTVL.

J is TRBJ1-5 and V is TRBV6-2 or TRBV6-3; 7 bases fit TRBD1. The CDR3 contains 14 residues. In germline, CDR1 is MNHEY, CDR2 SVGEGT. V dropped 6 bases and J dropped 5; count of bases not matched to a gene: 7. CDR3 sequence reads: CASRFDRDHQPQHF. The CDR3 coding sequence is TGTGCCAGCAGATTCGACAGGGACCATCAGCCCCAGCATTTT.

This clonotype has only a few counts. The chain uses TRBV9 and TRBJ2-3; 11 bases line up with TRBD2. The germline V gene encodes CDR1 SGDLS and CDR2 YYNGEE. V lost 4 bases, J lost 2 bases, and 6 bases stayed unmatched. There are 16 residues in the CDR3. CDR3 in DNA: TGTGCCAGCAGCCCCCTAGCGGGGGGCGTCACAGATACGCAGTATTTT. This sequence encodes CASSPLAGGVTDTQYF.

The rearrangement joins TRBV7-2 to TRBJ2-7, with TRBD1 identical over 10 bases. The germline CDR1 and CDR2 sequences are SGHTA and FQGNSA. V trimming: 3 bases; J trimming: 10 bases; junction bases outside the gene matches: 6. The CDR3 covers 13 residues. The CDR3 sequence: CASSFATGGEQYF. The DNA of the CDR3 is TGTGCCAGCAGCTTCGCGACAGGGGGCGAACAGTACTTC.

This clonotype has a single count. The chain carries TRBV18 and TRBJ2-3; D is uncertain. Per germline, CDR1 KGHSH and CDR2 LQKENI. This CDR3 contains 16 residues. V dropped 4 bases and J dropped 0 bases, with 14 bases sitting between them. The CDR3 nucleotides are TGTGCCAGCTCACTATCCCCTACGGTTAGCACAGATACGCAGTATTTT. Its protein product is CASSLSPTVSTDTQYF.

As DNA, the CDR3 is TGTGCCAGCAGTTCCCGGACAGGCCAGCATGAAAAACTGTTTTTT. Translating it yields CASSSRTGQHEKLFF. V is TRBV6-2 or TRBV6-3 and J is TRBJ1-4; 7 bases agree with TRBD1. This CDR3 has 15 amino acids. Germline V lookup: CDR1 MNHEY, CDR2 SVGEGT. V was clipped by 4 bases and J by 6 bases; unmatched bases: 8.

The chain links TRBV7-3 to TRBJ2-1; 12 bases fit TRBD1. The CDR3 contains 15 residues. With 4 bases clipped from V and 7 bases from J, the junction kept 5 bases outside the gene matches. Per germline, CDR1 SGHTA and CDR2 FQGTGA. CDR3 nucleotides: TGTGCCAGCAGCTGGGGACAGGGGGCGGGTAATGAGCAGTTCTTC. Translated: CASSWGQGAGNEQFF.

This clonotype was seen ten or more times. The chain is built from TRBV29-1 and TRBJ2-1, with 9 bases matching TRBD1. Germline-derived CDR1 and CDR2 are SQVTM and ANQGSEA. The CDR3 covers 13 residues. V lost 3 bases and J lost 7; bases outside the gene matches: 4. CDR3 sequence (DNA): TGCAGCGTTGAGGGACAGGGAGTTAATGAGCAGTTCTTC. This sequence encodes CSVEGQGVNEQFF.

This clonotype was found a few times. The V and J genes are TRBV6-1 and TRBJ2-2, with 9 bases matching TRBD1. Trimming cost V 10 bases and J 8 bases; bases outside gene matches: 11. CDR3 length: 14 amino acids. Germline V gene sequence: CDR1 MNHNS, CDR2 SASEGT. CDR3 loop: CATTNRGPRGELFF. The CDR3 DNA follows: TGTGCCACGACAAACAGGGGGCCCCGGGGGGAGCTGTTTTTT.

This clonotype has more than one count but fewer than ten. The CDR3 DNA reads as TGCGCCAGCAGCCAAGGAGTCGCGCGGGGGATCTCTCACGAGCAGTACTTC. Amino acid sequence: CASSQGVARGISHEQYF. The chain recombines TRBV4-1 with TRBJ2-7; 7 bases are shared with TRBD2. This CDR3 has 17 amino acids. Germline V gene data show CDR1 as MGHRA and CDR2 as YSYEKL. V shed 1 base and J 5 bases; nucleotides not matched to a gene: 14.

This clonotype was detected only a few times. The J gene is TRBJ2-1, the V gene TRBV28, with TRBD2 identical over 8 bases. This CDR3 region has 14 residues. V lost 7 bases and J lost 4; bases outside the gene matches: 6. Germline values: CDR1 MDHEN, CDR2 SYDVKM. Here the CDR3 reads CASTLAGGYNEQFF. CDR3 sequence (DNA): TGTGCCAGCACCCTGGCGGGAGGATACAATGAGCAGTTCTTC.

The chain links TRBV15 to TRBJ2-3, with D uncertain. V dropped 9 bases and J dropped 1 base, with 11 bases sitting between them. There are 13 residues in the CDR3. The germline V gene has CDR1 LNHNV and CDR2 YYDKDF (reference sequence). The CDR3 DNA reads TGTGCCACTACTAACGGCCGCACAGATACGCAGTATTTT. It specifies CATTNGRTDTQYF.

This clonotype was seen once. The CDR3 is CATSRSGRSDTQYF. CDR3 nucleotides: TGTGCCACCAGTCGCAGCGGGAGATCAGATACGCAGTATTTT. V is TRBV24-1 and J is TRBJ2-3; TRBD2 aligns across 8 bases. The J segment lost 4 bases and the V segment lost 6 bases, leaving 5 bases of the junction unmatched. There are 14 residues in the CDR3. In germline, CDR1 is KGHDR, CDR2 SFDVKD.

J is TRBJ2-1 and V is TRBV7-7, with 7 bases lining up with TRBD1. V lost 3 bases and J lost 5; bases outside the gene matches: 10. Germline V gene sequence: CDR1 SSHAT, CDR2 FNYEAQ (reference sequence). CDR3 length: 16 amino acids. The CDR3 region is CASSFLDRAPNNEQFF. In DNA form, the CDR3 reads TGTGCCAGCAGCTTCCTTGACAGGGCCCCCAACAATGAGCAGTTCTTC.

This clonotype turned up a few times. V usage is TRBV11-1 and J usage is TRBJ2-3, with 9 nucleotides matching TRBD2. There are 16 residues in the CDR3. The germline V gene has CDR1 SGHAT and CDR2 FQDESV (reference sequence). The J segment lost 4 bases and the V segment lost 1 base, leaving 6 bases of the junction unmatched. The CDR3 spells CASSLVSSGIPDTQYF. DNA for the CDR3: TGTGCCAGCAGCTTAGTTTCTAGCGGGATCCCAGATACGCAGTATTTT.